Below, 10 T cell receptor beta chains from the same sample are listed, as sequenced in a study of blood T cell repertoires in COVID-19. Sequencing used immunoSEQ multiplex PCR; TCRdb keeps in-frame clones, though not all of them. In the table there are over 50,000 clones, 80% to 90% of which are singletons. The sequencing input was peripheral blood. The receptor source for this set is a man aged 55-75 years with acute or convalescent COVID-19.

The gene calls are TRBV5-5 and TRBJ1-5; 7 bases fit TRBD1. Germline V lookup: CDR1 SGHKS, CDR2 YYEKEE (reference sequence). CDR3 size: 14 residues. V shed 0 bases, J shed 7 bases, and the junction held 4 bases outside the gene matches. CDR3 in amino acids: CASSLGQGQQPQHF. In DNA form, the CDR3 reads TGTGCCAGCAGCTTGGGCCAGGGACAGCAGCCCCAGCATTTT.

V gene TRBV25-1 combines with J gene TRBJ1-2, with D tentatively TRBD1 (5 bases). CDR1 and CDR2 (germline): MGHDK, SYGVNS. The CDR3 totals 15 residues. The germline V and J ends were trimmed by 3 bases and 7 bases, with 18 bases remaining between them. The CDR3 loop is CASSDVWGGSSGYTF. The CDR3, as DNA: TGTGCCAGCAGTGACGTTTGGGGGGGGTCCTCTGGCTACACCTTC.

V is TRBV27 and J is TRBJ2-7; the match to TRBD1 covers 12 bases. Per the germline V gene, CDR1 is MNHEY and CDR2 is SMNVEV (reference sequence). J gave up 7 bases and V 6 bases, and 7 bases lay outside the gene matches. The CDR3 has 14 amino acids. The chain's CDR3 is CASSPGQGAGEQYF. The DNA for the CDR3 is TGTGCCAGCAGCCCGGGACAGGGGGCGGGGGAGCAGTACTTC.

This rearrangement joins TRBV7-2 to TRBJ1-2, with TRBD1 identical over 9 bases. V shed 3 bases, J shed 8 bases, and the junction held 1 base outside the gene matches. Germline V lookup: CDR1 SGHTA, CDR2 FQGNSA. The CDR3 extends over 12 amino acids. The CDR3 DNA follows: TGTGCCAGCAGCTTGGACAGGGGCGGCTACACCTTC. Protein product: CASSLDRGGYTF.

This clone was seen a few times. The chain uses TRBV19 and TRBJ2-1; 12 bases are a match to TRBD1. The CDR3 runs to 18 residues. Trimming cost V 0 bases and J 8 bases; bases outside gene matches: 11. Germline-derived CDR1 and CDR2 are LNHDA and SQIVND (reference sequence). CDR3 residues: CASSIDLGTGGNLHEQFF. As DNA, the CDR3 is TGTGCCAGTAGTATAGATCTAGGGACAGGGGGCAACCTCCATGAGCAGTTCTTC.

V and J are TRBV6-2 or TRBV6-3 and TRBJ1-2; 7 bases fit TRBD1. The CDR3 is made up of 14 amino acids. The V gene end was trimmed by 5 bases and the J gene end by 8 bases; junction bases not matched to a gene: 11. Germline assignment: CDR1 MNHEY and CDR2 SVGEGT. CDR3 in DNA: TGTGCCAGCAGTCCACACGACAGGGCTGGCGGCTACACCTTC. This sequence encodes CASSPHDRAGGYTF.

J is TRBJ1-3 and V is TRBV11-2, with D uncertain. Germline V gene data show CDR1 as SGHAT and CDR2 as FQNNGV. The CDR3 runs 14 residues. Trimming took off 2 bases at V and 6 bases at J, with 11 bases between the two ends. In DNA form, the CDR3 reads TGTGCCAGCAGCTTATGGGAGACGGCAAACACCATATATTTT. Residues: CASSLWETANTIYF.

This clone was seen more than once but under ten times. The CDR3 reads CASSIGQGNQPQHF. The CDR3 DNA is TGTGCCAGTAGTATAGGACAGGGTAATCAGCCCCAGCATTTT. The chain carries TRBV19 and TRBJ1-5; TRBD1 matches 7 bases. Germline V gene data show CDR1 as LNHDA and CDR2 as SQIVND (reference sequence). J lost 4 bases, V lost 1 base, and 1 base had no gene match. This CDR3 has 14 amino acids.

The rearrangement uses TRBV30 and TRBJ1-1; D possibly corresponds to TRBD1 (5 bases). This CDR3 comprises 12 residues. Trimming pared 1 base from V and 7 bases from J, leaving 10 bases between. The germline CDR1 and CDR2 sequences are GTSNPN and SVGIG (reference sequence). For the CDR3, the DNA is TGTGCCTGGAGTGGGTCCGGGGGTGAAGCTTTCTTT. It yields the protein CAWSGSGGEAFF.

This chain joins TRBV9 and TRBJ2-3; unclear D gene. The CDR3 runs to 17 residues. Germline V lookup: CDR1 SGDLS, CDR2 YYNGEE. Trimming took 4 bases from V and 2 from J, leaving 20 bases between them. The CDR3 bases are TGTGCCAGCAGCCCGACCCTCACGGCAGGAATCACAGATACGCAGTATTTT. It encodes CASSPTLTAGITDTQYF. The whole variable domain, filled in from reference TRBV9 and TRBJ2-3, reads DSGVTQTPKHLITATGQRVTLRCSPRSGDLSVYWYQQSLDQGLQFLIQYYNGEERAKGNILERFSAQQFPDLHSELNLSSLELGDSALYFCASSPTLTAGITDTQYFGPGTRLTVL.